What follows are 23 T cell receptor beta chains derived from one specimen sequenced in a study of patients and donors after allogeneic stem cell transplantation. In TCRdb, the RT-PCR reads were re-called with MiXCR into one record per CDR3 protein. The table lists 900,000 to 1,000,000 distinct CDR3 sequences, about 20% of them singletons. Sequenced material: blood, either unsorted or a sorted T cell fraction (not recorded which). The receptors stem from a human donor who was either an allogeneic HSCT recipient or a stem cell or donor lymphocyte infusion donor (not recorded which). It is not recorded whose cells these are; they may come from a transplant donor.

This clonotype was seen only a few times. J is TRBJ1-1 and V is TRBV7-9, with D perhaps TRBD1 (6 bases). V was trimmed by 8 bases and J by 1 base, leaving 14 bases between them. The V gene's germline CDR1 is SEHNR and CDR2 FQNEAQ (reference sequence). CDR3 length: 14 amino acids. In DNA, the CDR3 is TGTGCCAGCCTGCCCGGGGGCGGGAACACTGAAGCTTTCTTT. Protein product: CASLPGGGNTEAFF. Full variable domain (rest looked up from reference TRBV7-9 and TRBJ1-1): DTGVSQNPRHKITKRGQNVTFRCDPISEHNRLYWYRQTLGQGPEFLTYFQNEAQLEKSRLLSDRFSAERPKGSFSTLEIQRTEQGDSAMYLCASLPGGGNTEAFFGQGTRLTVV.

J is TRBJ1-5 and V is TRBV9, with D possibly matching TRBD1 (5 bases). Germline V gene data show CDR1 as SGDLS and CDR2 as YYNGEE. CDR3 length equals 14 residues. The V end lost 3 bases, the J end lost 6 bases, and 13 bases lay between the germline ends. The CDR3 loop reads CASSADFGGQPQHF. CDR3 DNA: TGTGCCAGCAGCGCCGATTTTGGGGGTCAGCCCCAGCATTTT.

This clonotype was detected a few times. This rearrangement joins TRBV5-6 to TRBJ2-1; no definite D call. This CDR3 is built from 13 residues. Trimming removed 4 bases at V and 5 bases at J, with 10 bases between. Germline V CDR1 and CDR2: SGHDT, YYEEEE. The chain's CDR3 is CASSVDTHNEQFF. CDR3 in DNA: TGTGCCAGCAGCGTTGACACACACAATGAGCAGTTCTTC.

The rearrangement joins TRBV9 to TRBJ2-5, with 7 bases fitting TRBD1. Unmatched junction bases numbered 4, after V lost 2 bases and J lost 9 bases. Germline assignment: CDR1 SGDLS and CDR2 YYNGEE. The CDR3 contains 12 residues. CDR3 amino acids: CASSVDTGAQYF. CDR3 sequence (DNA): TGTGCCAGCAGCGTGGATACAGGGGCCCAGTACTTC.

On this clonotype itself: Its ends do not fully match the called genes, so a read error is possible. The chain combines TRBV5-1 with TRBJ2-7; TRBD2 matches at 8 bases. Germline V lookup: CDR1 SGHRS, CDR2 YFSETQ. The CDR3 contains 15 residues. The CDR3 DNA reads TGCGCCACCAGCCAAGGGCTAGCGGGCTCCTACGAGCAGTACTTC. It is translated as CATSQGLAGSYEQYF.

This clonotype was recorded a few times. V usage is TRBV27 and J usage is TRBJ1-2; 8 bases fit TRBD1. Per germline, CDR1 MNHEY and CDR2 SMNVEV (reference sequence). The CDR3 loop spans 13 amino acids. Losses at the gene ends were 6 bases for V and 6 bases for J; bases not matched to a gene: 6. In DNA, the CDR3 is TGTGCCAGCAGAATGGCCAGGGGGCATGGCTACACCTTC. It encodes CASRMARGHGYTF.

There are a few counts of this clonotype. The V gene is TRBV7-2, the J gene TRBJ1-4; D gene ambiguous. Germline lookup yields CDR1 SGHTA and CDR2 FQGNSA. The CDR3 consists of 12 residues. The V end was cut by 4 bases, the J end by 8 bases, with 8 bases between. CDR3 region: CASSSPSEKLFF. DNA for the CDR3: TGTGCCAGCAGCTCACCATCGGAAAAACTGTTTTTT. The whole variable domain, filled in from reference TRBV7-2 and TRBJ1-4, reads GAGVSQSPSNKVTEKGKDVELRCDPISGHTALYWYRQSLGQGLEFLIYFQGNSAPDKSGLPSDRFSAERTGGSVSTLTIQRTQQEDSAVYLCASSSPSEKLFFGSGTQLSVL.

This clonotype was observed many times. V gene TRBV10-3 combines with J gene TRBJ1-1, with D possibly being TRBD1 (6 bases). The germline V gene has CDR1 ENHRY and CDR2 SYGVKD. The V end lost 6 bases, the J end lost 11 bases, and 16 bases lay between the germline ends. The CDR3 is made up of 12 amino acids. The DNA for the CDR3 is TGTGCCATCAGGGCCCTACAGGGTAAGGCTTTCTTT. Amino acid sequence: CAIRALQGKAFF.

This clonotype was counted ten times or more. The genes are TRBV12-3 or TRBV12-4 and TRBJ1-4; a possible D gene is TRBD1 (5 bases). Trimming stripped 3 bases from V and 8 bases from J, with 7 bases between. The CDR3 loop spans 12 amino acids. The chain's CDR3 is CASSLGREKLFF. In DNA, the CDR3 is TGTGCCAGCAGTTTGGGGCGGGAAAAACTGTTTTTT.

The gene calls are TRBV9 and TRBJ2-3; D unclear. CDR3 length equals 14 residues. Germline V CDR1 and CDR2: SGDLS, YYNGEE. The V gene lost 1 base and the J gene lost 6 bases, with 12 bases spanning the gap. CDR3 region: CASSVNPTPDTQYF. The CDR3 DNA reads TGTGCCAGCAGCGTAAACCCTACCCCTGATACGCAGTATTTT. Using reference TRBV9 and TRBJ2-3 for the parts outside the CDR3, the full variable domain is DSGVTQTPKHLITATGQRVTLRCSPRSGDLSVYWYQQSLDQGLQFLIQYYNGEERAKGNILERFSAQQFPDLHSELNLSSLELGDSALYFCASSVNPTPDTQYFGPGTRLTVL.

Regarding this clonotype: Since a much larger clone is just one base distant, this may be a read error. The chain joins TRBV29-1 to TRBJ2-7; a weak D match, TRBD2 (6 bases). CDR1 and CDR2 (germline): SQVTM, ANQGSEA. CDR3 length: 16 amino acids. CDR3 coding DNA: TGCAGCGTTGGGTTTACGAGCGGGCAATGGGCCTACGAGCAGTCCTTC. Translation: CSVGFTSGQWAYEQSF.

The chain couples TRBV7-6 to TRBJ1-6, with 10 positions matching TRBD1. CDR3 size: 17 residues. The junction had 5 bases not matched to a gene; V was cut back by 1 base and J by 5 bases. Germline CDR1 is SGHVS and CDR2 is FNYEAQ. The CDR3: CASSLGRGQGDNSPLHF. As DNA, the CDR3 is TGTGCCAGCAGCTTAGGAAGAGGACAGGGGGATAATTCACCCCTCCACTTT.

This clonotype was detected a few times. The gene calls are TRBV20-1 and TRBJ2-3; the D is unclear. The CDR3 is 14 residues long. V shed 3 bases and J shed 0 bases, with 10 bases lying between them. Per germline, CDR1 DFQATT and CDR2 SNEGSKA (reference sequence). The CDR3, as DNA: TGCAGTGCTAGGCCCGGAATTAGCACAGATACGCAGTATTTT. Amino acids: CSARPGISTDTQYF.

This chain links TRBV30 with TRBJ1-5; tentative D call: TRBD1 (5 bases). The CDR3 consists of 17 residues. Germline CDR1 is GTSNPN and CDR2 is SVGIG (reference sequence). V was shortened by 4 bases and J by 0 bases, with 19 bases between the two germline ends. This CDR3 is CAWTPSRSGYSNQPQHF. The CDR3 coding sequence is TGTGCCTGGACCCCTTCCCGTTCAGGGTATAGCAATCAGCCCCAGCATTTT. Variable domain in full (rest from reference TRBV30 and TRBJ1-5): SQTIHQWPATLVQPVGSPLSLECTVEGTSNPNLYWYRQAAGRGLQLLFYSVGIGQISSEVPQNLSASRPQDRQFILSSKKLLLSDSGFYLCAWTPSRSGYSNQPQHFGDGTRLSIL.

The sample holds a few counts of this clonotype. This chain links TRBV29-1 with TRBJ2-3; D unresolved. The CDR3 runs to 15 residues. V lost 0 bases and J lost 4, with 14 bases in between. CDR1 is SQVTM and CDR2 is ANQGSEA in the germline V gene. In nucleotides, the CDR3 is TGCAGCGTTGAAGAGGAGAACGCCCCTCCAGATACGCAGTATTTT. Its protein product is CSVEEENAPPDTQYF.

V and J are TRBV12-3 or TRBV12-4 and TRBJ2-7; perhaps TRBD1 as D (7 bases). This CDR3 has 14 residues. Trimming cost V 6 bases and J 0 bases, with 12 bases left between them. In DNA, the CDR3 is TGTGCCAGCAGCCCCAGGGGGGTCTCCTACGAGCAGTACTTC. Its protein product is CASSPRGVSYEQYF.

In this sample, this clonotype turned up many times. The chain joins TRBV5-4 to TRBJ1-4; D gene uncertain. The germline V gene encodes CDR1 SGHNT and CDR2 YYREEE (reference sequence). The CDR3 has 12 amino acids. V was cut by 4 bases and J by 8 bases, with 9 bases left in between. CDR3 DNA: TGTGCCAGCAGCAAAGGACCAGAAAAACTGTTTTTT. Protein product: CASSKGPEKLFF.

The chain couples TRBV11-2 to TRBJ1-6, with D uncertain. V lost 6 bases and J 6 bases, leaving 12 bases between the germline ends. The CDR3 totals 14 residues. The germline V gene has CDR1 SGHAT and CDR2 FQNNGV. This CDR3 is CASSLRAANSPLHF. The DNA for the CDR3 is TGTGCCAGCAGTCTAAGGGCCGCTAATTCACCCCTCCACTTT.

The table lists this clonotype with a few counts. The chain combines TRBV9 with TRBJ2-5; a possible D gene is TRBD1 (5 bases). Germline-derived CDR1 and CDR2 are SGDLS and YYNGEE. Trimming stripped 0 bases from V and 2 bases from J, with 11 bases between. The CDR3 is 15 residues long. The CDR3 DNA follows: TGTGCCAGCAGCGTAGAGGGGAACCCTCAAGAGACCCAGTACTTC. This encodes CASSVEGNPQETQYF.

This clonotype was picked up a small number of times. CDR3 in DNA: TGTGCCAGCAGTTACTGGTGGGAGGGCCGATCGGTCAATGAGCAGTTCTTC. Amino acid sequence: CASSYWWEGRSVNEQFF. This rearrangement joins TRBV6-2 or TRBV6-3 to TRBJ2-1; 7 bases are shared with TRBD2. The CDR3 covers 17 residues. V shed 1 base, J shed 6 bases, and the junction held 12 bases outside the gene matches. Germline V CDR1 and CDR2: MNHEY, SVGEGT.

This clonotype was observed a handful of times. The rearrangement uses TRBV5-1 and TRBJ2-1, with D possibly TRBD1 on 5 matching bases. Per the germline V gene, CDR1 is SGHRS and CDR2 is YFSETQ. CDR3 length equals 14 residues. V was trimmed by 7 bases and J by 2 bases, leaving 13 bases between them. The CDR3 nucleotides read TGCGCCAGCGGTCCGGACAATCCCTACAATGAGCAGTTCTTC. This encodes CASGPDNPYNEQFF.

The chain uses TRBV15 and TRBJ2-3; the match to TRBD2 covers 8 bases. The CDR3 totals 16 residues. Germline-derived CDR1 and CDR2 are LNHNV and YYDKDF (reference sequence). The ends lost 0 bases at V and 2 bases at J; junction bases unmatched: 4. The CDR3 coding sequence is TGTGCCACCAGCAGAGAGCCAGCGGGAGCCACAGATACGCAGTATTTT. This gives the protein CATSREPAGATDTQYF.

This clonotype was observed a few times. The V call is TRBV7-8, the J call TRBJ2-1; TRBD2 is a possible D gene (7 bases). The germline V gene encodes CDR1 SGHVS and CDR2 FQNEAQ. CDR3 length: 15 residues. Trimming pared 7 bases from V and 8 bases from J, leaving 21 bases between. The CDR3 DNA sequence: TGTGCCAGCACTTACGCTCTAGGGGGGGTGCATGAGCAGTTCTTC. This sequence encodes CASTYALGGVHEQFF.